This T cell receptor (beta chain) was recovered during a study of radiotherapy plus CTLA-4 blockade in lung cancer. TCRdb's copy holds only in-frame clones and misses some; the assay was immunoSEQ multiplex PCR. The sample has tens of thousands of clones, approximately 71% seen once. The CDR3 runs to 16 residues. Germline CDR1 is SGHRS and CDR2 is YFSETQ. V dropped 2 bases and J dropped 1 base, with 15 bases sitting between them. The rearrangement uses TRBV5-1 and TRBJ2-5, with a weak D call TRBD2 (5 bases). The sequenced sample was peripheral blood, obtained from a patient treated with radiotherapy plus ipilimumab. This sequence originates from a human donor with non-small cell lung cancer whose response to radiotherapy plus ipilimumab could not be evaluated. The CDR3 spells CASSLGRGEVQETQYF. The CDR3 DNA reads as TGCGCCAGCAGCTTAGGCCGGGGTGAGGTCCAAGAGACCCAGTACTTC.